This T cell receptor (beta chain) was obtained from a study of technical replicates of blood from a handful of donors. This table comes from immunoSEQ multiplex PCR, and its TCRdb copy is limited to in-frame clones, with some not included. The data show roughly 66,000 clones, approximately 84% seen once. CDR1 is LGHNA and CDR2 is YSLEER in the germline V gene. The CDR3 extends over 15 amino acids. The V gene lost 0 bases and the J gene lost 0 bases, with 9 bases spanning the gap. This TCR was sampled from a human donor in good health. Some clones in this sample may be carry-over from other donors' samples. The V gene is TRBV4-3, the J gene TRBJ2-7; D may be TRBD1 (6 bases). Sequencing was done on a sample of PBMCs. The CDR3 DNA sequence: TGCGCCAGCAGCCAAGATCGCAGGGGCTCCTACGAGCAGTACTTC. Translation: CASSQDRRGSYEQYF.